The rows below give T cell receptor beta chains drawn from one sample of a study of blood T cell repertoires in COVID-19. Sequenced by immunoSEQ multiplex PCR; TCRdb stores in-frame clones only, minus some. The table records 270,000 or so clones, about 86% of them present only once. Sequenced input: PBMCs or T cells enriched from blood (not recorded which). The source is a man over 45 who had recovered from COVID-19. Each CDR3 is given with its conserved first and last residue.

V	J	CDR3
TRBV5-4	TRBJ1-1	CASSKDSSMNTEAFF
TRBV2	TRBJ1-5	CARGTRGNNQPQHF
TRBV9	TRBJ2-7	CASSNRQGGPYEQYF
TRBV20-1	TRBJ1-4	CSARGQGVFELFF
TRBV10-3	TRBJ2-4	CAISADSKNIQYF
TRBV7-2	TRBJ2-3	CASKAGGGGGMDTQYF
TRBV5-1	TRBJ1-6	CASSLGAGGSFSPLHF
TRBV7-9	TRBJ1-3	CASSATTGAGNTIYF
TRBV7-9	TRBJ2-3	CASSLSSFADTQYF
TRBV6-2/TRBV6-3	TRBJ1-6	CASSYQEGSSYNSPLHF
TRBV29-1	TRBJ2-2	CSVGQFAGELFF
TRBV10-2	TRBJ2-7	CASRAGGLAGYEQYF
TRBV6-5	TRBJ1-6	CASSYSGQGNNSPLHF
TRBV9	TRBJ2-2	CASSVTGTSGRGNTGELFF
TRBV4-1	TRBJ1-5	CASSQEFSGQPQHF
TRBV6-5	TRBJ2-7	CASRVGTVLEQYF
TRBV19	TRBJ1-6	CASSIEKGANSPLHF
TRBV12-3/TRBV12-4	TRBJ1-1	CASSTRWSTEAFF
TRBV13	TRBJ1-4	CASSSKVGGFGEKLFF
TRBV10-3	TRBJ1-5	CAIRAGQADQPQHF
TRBV18	TRBJ1-1	CASSPWTREETEAFF
TRBV9	TRBJ2-7	CASSVAALQGLAGNEQYF
TRBV7-2	TRBJ2-7	CASSFDRGIYEQYF
TRBV24-1	TRBJ2-1	CATSDHGTLNEQFF
TRBV6-5	TRBJ1-2	CASSTGDYGYTF
TRBV4-3	TRBJ2-5	CASSQGTGGQETQYF
TRBV27	TRBJ2-3	CASSFWGGSTDTQYF
TRBV20-1	TRBJ1-4	CSASNGESTNEKLFF
TRBV27	TRBJ1-3	CASNYTGAGNTIYF
TRBV5-1	TRBJ2-1	CASSFQGRGGNEQFF
TRBV18	TRBJ1-3	CASSRDGQSSGNTIYF
TRBV21-1	TRBJ2-7	CASSLLLTGDIYEQYF
TRBV27	TRBJ2-1	CASSLSRSGSSYNEQFF
TRBV18	TRBJ2-7	CASSPPNTYEQYF
TRBV7-9	TRBJ1-2	CASSLVRAGYGYTF
TRBV7-8	TRBJ1-1	CASSITVNEAFF
TRBV20-1	TRBJ2-2	CSASRWTSGRSGAGELFF
TRBV7-9	TRBJ2-5	CASSLAGGETQYF
TRBV7-9	TRBJ1-2	CATPRDLSPYGYTF
TRBV7-9	TRBJ2-1	CASSLISGHQVNEQFF
TRBV27	TRBJ1-1	CASSYGGADTEAFF
TRBV18	TRBJ2-5	CASSPLREGQKTQYF
TRBV11-2	TRBJ2-7	CASSSAGLVVVSEQYF
TRBV19	TRBJ1-1	CASSRQEYTEAFF
TRBV18	TRBJ2-6	CASPTPGSGANVLTF
TRBV11-2	TRBJ2-7	CASSRTDRGREQYF
TRBV7-2	TRBJ1-2	CASSLDSAGVGYTF
TRBV30	TRBJ2-4	CARGSAAKNIQYF
TRBV27	TRBJ2-7	CASSPRRLADYEQYF
TRBV5-1	TRBJ2-3	CASRTGLDTQYF
TRBV29-1	TRBJ2-1	CSALRANNEQFF
TRBV11-2	TRBJ2-3	CASSLDPLDTQYF